This T cell receptor beta chain is from a study of blood T cell repertoires in COVID-19. In the study overall: Samples of COVID-19 (acute and convalescent) were obtained from the United States, Italy and Spain.

In germline, CDR1 is KGHSH, CDR2 LQKENI. The CDR3 covers 17 residues. With V trimmed by 6 bases and J by 0 bases, 12 bases remained unmatched. Method: immunoSEQ multiplex PCR; TCRdb's copy keeps in-frame clones and lacks some. The sample holds about 190,000 clones; approximately 87% are singletons and the top ten take roughly an eighth. The sequenced sample was peripheral blood. J is TRBJ2-3 and V is TRBV18, with 7 bases that match TRBD1. The receptor's source is a woman aged 70-85 years with COVID-19, enrolled during active disease. This chain's CDR3 is CASSPRDSLFSTDTQYF. The CDR3 region has the DNA TGTGCCAGCTCGCCTCGGGACAGTCTTTTTAGCACAGATACGCAGTATTTT.